The 22 T cell receptor beta chains reported below all come from one sample, sequenced in a study of cytomegalovirus exposure and HLA in healthy donors. A multiplex PCR was run with 60 Vbeta primers and 13 Jbeta primers. Sequenced by immunoSEQ multiplex PCR; TCRdb stores in-frame clones only, minus some. The table includes around 190,000 clones, around 84% detected once. The sample comprised PBMCs. The receptor source for this set is a girl aged 2 to 10 in good health and CMV-seropositive.

The genes are TRBV5-1 and TRBJ2-1, with 13 bases that match TRBD2. From germline, CDR1 is SGHRS and CDR2 YFSETQ. This CDR3 region has 16 residues. V shed 2 bases and J 9 bases; nucleotides not matched to a gene: 8. The CDR3 nucleotides are TGCGCCAGCAGCTTACGGACTAGCGGGAGCACTAGTGAGCAGTTCTTC. This gives the protein CASSLRTSGSTSEQFF.

This sequence joins TRBV5-4 and TRBJ2-5, with 7 bases matching TRBD2. This CDR3 contains 15 residues. Germline V gene data show CDR1 as SGHNT and CDR2 as YYREEE (reference sequence). V lost 0 bases and J lost 0; bases outside the gene matches: 2. The DNA for the CDR3 is TGTGCCAGCAGCTTGGACGGGAGGAACCAAGAGACCCAGTACTTC. Translation: CASSLDGRNQETQYF.

This clone was picked up one time. This chain links TRBV30 with TRBJ2-4, with 10 bases lining up with TRBD1. V gave up 4 bases and J gave up 7 bases; unmatched junction bases: 22. From germline, CDR1 is GTSNPN and CDR2 SVGIG (reference sequence). The CDR3 runs to 19 residues. The CDR3 loop is CAWTYRNRDRGKVGNIQYF. The DNA of the CDR3 is TGTGCCTGGACATACCGAAACCGGGACAGGGGAAAGGTAGGGAACATTCAGTACTTC.

The chain is built from TRBV10-3 and TRBJ2-1, with 9 bases matching TRBD1. CDR1 and CDR2 from the germline V gene are ENHRY and SYGVKD. V was clipped by 2 bases and J by 6 bases; unmatched bases: 5. The CDR3 has 15 amino acids. CDR3 bases: TGTGCCATCAGTGAGGGACAGGGGTTCACCAATGAGCAGTTCTTC. This encodes CAISEGQGFTNEQFF.

J is TRBJ2-7 and V is TRBV29-1; D possibly corresponds to TRBD2 (5 bases). V was cut by 3 bases and J by 4 bases, with 10 bases left in between. This CDR3 has 12 residues. Germline assignment: CDR1 SQVTM and CDR2 ANQGSEA. The CDR3 region is CSVDPGNYEQYF. CDR3 DNA sequence: TGCAGCGTTGATCCGGGAAATTACGAGCAGTACTTC.

The rearrangement joins TRBV15 to TRBJ2-3, with a weak D call TRBD1 (6 bases). CDR1 LNHNV and CDR2 YYDKDF come from the germline V gene (reference sequence). V was cut by 0 bases and J by 4 bases, with 14 bases left in between. CDR3 length equals 16 residues. DNA of the CDR3: TGTGCCACCAGCAGAGATAGAGGGGACAATCCAGATACGCAGTATTTT. As protein: CATSRDRGDNPDTQYF.

This chain connects TRBV5-8 to TRBJ2-1, with 7 bases lining up with TRBD2. Trimming cost V 1 base and J 10 bases; bases outside gene matches: 14. The CDR3 is 16 residues long. CDR1 is SGHTS, CDR2 YDEGEE, per germline. This chain's CDR3 is CASSLCIRRDYCEQFF. The CDR3 region has the DNA TGTGCCAGCAGCTTGTGCATACGGAGGGACTATTGCGAGCAGTTCTTC.

This clone turned up a few times. The rearrangement links TRBV5-1 to TRBJ1-4; 7 nucleotides agree with TRBD1. From germline, CDR1 is SGHRS and CDR2 YFSETQ. CDR3 length: 13 amino acids. With V trimmed by 4 bases and J by 7 bases, 4 bases remained unmatched. CDR3 sequence (DNA): TGCGCCAGCAGCCGAGACAGGGCTGAAAAACTGTTTTTT. Translated: CASSRDRAEKLFF. Full variable domain (rest looked up from reference TRBV5-1 and TRBJ1-4): KAGVTQTPRYLIKTRGQQVTLSCSPISGHRSVSWYQQTPGQGLQFLFEYFSETQRNKGNFPGRFSGRQFSNSRSEMNVSTLELGDSALYLCASSRDRAEKLFFGSGTQLSVL.

CDR3 sequence reads: CASSLVTGGADEKLFF. The CDR3 DNA reads as TGTGCCAGCAGCTTAGTTACAGGGGGCGCCGATGAAAAACTGTTTTTT. The chain links TRBV11-2 to TRBJ1-4; 9 bases are a match to TRBD1. V was pared by 1 base and J by 6 bases, with 6 bases of the junction left unmatched. CDR1 and CDR2 from the germline V gene are SGHAT and FQNNGV. The length of the CDR3 is 16 residues.

The chain recombines TRBV11-3 with TRBJ2-1; 7 bases align to TRBD2. Germline V CDR1 and CDR2: SGHNT, YENEEA. The V gene end was trimmed by 8 bases and the J gene end by 9 bases; junction bases not matched to a gene: 16. The CDR3 totals 15 residues. Written as DNA, the CDR3 is TGTGCCAGCTCACGAGAGGCTACCTCGGGGGGTGAGCAGTTCTTC. It translates to CASSREATSGGEQFF.

J is TRBJ2-7 and V is TRBV7-8, with 11 nucleotides matching TRBD1. V lost 0 bases to trimming and J lost 2 bases; unmatched junction nucleotides: 3. This CDR3 has 16 residues. Germline V CDR1 and CDR2: SGHVS, FQNEAQ. The CDR3 region has the DNA TGTGCCAGCAGCTTAGCGGACAGGGGGCAAGCCTACGAGCAGTACTTC. Translation: CASSLADRGQAYEQYF.

The V gene is TRBV5-1, the J gene TRBJ1-5, with 7 bases fitting TRBD1. CDR3 length: 16 residues. Germline assignment: CDR1 SGHRS and CDR2 YFSETQ. With V trimmed by 4 bases and J by 1 base, 8 bases remained unmatched. For the CDR3, the DNA is TGCGCCAGCAGCCCGAGGAGACAGGGAAGCAATCAGCCCCAGCATTTT. The encoded protein is CASSPRRQGSNQPQHF.

The CDR3 bases are TGTGCCAGCAGTTACTCGGCCAGGGGGCTGGGGGAGACCCAGTACTTC. Protein product: CASSYSARGLGETQYF. J is TRBJ2-5 and V is TRBV6-5, with 8 bases aligning to TRBD1. The trim removed 0 bases at V and 5 bases at J, leaving 8 bases unmatched. Germline V gene sequence: CDR1 MNHEY, CDR2 SVGAGI. This CDR3 has 16 residues.

This chain links TRBV11-2 with TRBJ2-7; 9 bases are shared with TRBD2. Losses at the gene ends were 5 bases for V and 3 bases for J; bases not matched to a gene: 8. The V gene's germline CDR1 is SGHAT and CDR2 FQNNGV. The CDR3 extends over 15 amino acids. The CDR3 protein is CASSATSGGDYEQYF. CDR3 DNA sequence: TGTGCCAGCAGCGCGACTAGCGGTGGGGACTACGAGCAGTACTTC.

The rearrangement joins TRBV7-9 to TRBJ2-1; no firm D call. The CDR3 totals 13 residues. V was trimmed by 5 bases and J by 1 base, leaving 6 bases between them. Germline CDR1 and CDR2: SEHNR and FQNEAQ (reference sequence). CDR3 nucleotides: TGTGCCAGCAGCCAGACATCCTACAATGAGCAGTTCTTC. This translates into CASSQTSYNEQFF.

The V gene is TRBV13, the J gene TRBJ2-7, with TRBD1 as a possible D gene (6 bases). Germline CDR1 is PRHDT and CDR2 is FYEKMQ (reference sequence). V lost 3 bases, J lost 4 bases, and 28 bases lay in between. The CDR3 extends over 19 amino acids. The CDR3 sequence: CASSFGPIYLDSAEYEQYF. The CDR3, as DNA: TGTGCCAGCAGCTTCGGCCCAATATATCTGGACAGTGCAGAGTACGAGCAGTACTTC.

The rearrangement uses TRBV27 and TRBJ2-1; 11 nucleotides agree with TRBD2. The length of the CDR3 is 16 residues. J was trimmed by 8 bases and V by 3 bases; bases with no gene match: 9. The germline V gene encodes CDR1 MNHEY and CDR2 SMNVEV (reference sequence). The CDR3 nucleotides are TGTGCCAGCAGTTTCCTCACTAGCGGGAGTGGGGATGAGCAGTTCTTC. Translation gives CASSFLTSGSGDEQFF.

In this sample, this clone turned up a few times. This chain uses TRBV9 with TRBJ1-4, with a weak D call TRBD1 (5 bases). The CDR3 runs 15 residues. V lost 3 bases and J 7 bases, leaving 16 bases between the germline ends. The V gene's germline CDR1 is SGDLS and CDR2 YYNGEE. CDR3 nucleotides: TGTGCCAGCAGCGCCGGGGGAGGGATGGTTGAAAAACTGTTTTTT. As protein: CASSAGGGMVEKLFF.

V is TRBV7-2 and J is TRBJ2-7; 8 nucleotides align to TRBD1. V trimming: 4 bases; J trimming: 3 bases; junction bases outside the gene matches: 5. The CDR3 contains 14 residues. Germline CDR1 SGHTA, CDR2 FQGNSA. The chain's CDR3 is CASSSTGVGYEQYF. The CDR3 nucleotides are TGTGCCAGCAGCTCGACAGGGGTAGGCTACGAGCAGTACTTC. Full variable domain (missing parts from reference TRBV7-2 and TRBJ2-7): GAGVSQSPSNKVTEKGKDVELRCDPISGHTALYWYRQSLGQGLEFLIYFQGNSAPDKSGLPSDRFSAERTGGSVSTLTIQRTQQEDSAVYLCASSSTGVGYEQYFGPGTRLTVT.

The genes are TRBV23-1 and TRBJ1-6; 8 bases align to TRBD1. TRBV23-1 is known as an ORF, though its function is uncertain. The CDR3 consists of 16 residues. V was clipped by 7 bases and J by 8 bases; unmatched bases: 13. The CDR3 DNA sequence: TGCGCCAGCACCGATCCAGGGGGCGGGCAGTATTCACCCCTCCACTTT. Protein product: CASTDPGGGQYSPLHF.

The chain has TRBV30 and TRBJ1-4, with TRBD1 matching over 9 bases. The CDR3 is made up of 14 amino acids. J lost 8 bases, V lost 4 bases, and 8 bases had no gene match. Germline loops: CDR1 GTSNPN, CDR2 SVGIG (reference sequence). The CDR3 loop is CAWNVQGAGEKLFF. In DNA, the CDR3 is TGTGCCTGGAACGTACAGGGGGCTGGCGAAAAACTGTTTTTT.

The V call is TRBV11-2, the J call TRBJ1-2; weak D call: TRBD1 (5 bases). The CDR3 consists of 14 residues. V was trimmed by 3 bases and J by 0 bases, leaving 8 bases between them. The V gene's germline CDR1 is SGHAT and CDR2 FQNNGV. In nucleotides, the CDR3 is TGTGCCAGCAGCTTGGCAGGGCCTAACTATGGCTACACCTTC. Amino acid sequence: CASSLAGPNYGYTF.